This passage covers 8 T cell receptor beta chains from one sample sequenced in a study of neurological immune-mediated disorders. MiXCR, applied by TCRdb to the 5' RACE reads, yields one record per CDR3 protein. The table records more than 40,000 distinct CDR3 sequences, 1.5% to 2% of them present only once. The material sequenced was PBMCs. Receptors were obtained from a woman in her 40s with multiple sclerosis.

This clonotype was recorded at least ten times. This chain links TRBV20-1 with TRBJ1-5; 7 nucleotides match TRBD1. The V segment lost 6 bases and the J segment 0 bases; nucleotides outside the gene matches: 2. The CDR3 consists of 13 residues. From germline, CDR1 is DFQATT and CDR2 SNEGSKA (reference sequence). Here the CDR3 DNA reads TGCAGTGCCAGACAGGGTAGCAATCAGCCCCAGCATTTT. This gives the protein CSARQGSNQPQHF.

This clonotype has at least ten counts. V and J are TRBV5-1 and TRBJ1-1; no definite D call. The CDR3 loop spans 13 amino acids. The V end lost 4 bases, the J end lost 1 base, and 8 bases lay between the germline ends. In germline, CDR1 is SGHRS, CDR2 YFSETQ. For the CDR3, the DNA is TGCGCCAGCAGCAGGGATGGGAACACTGAAGCTTTCTTT. Amino acids: CASSRDGNTEAFF.

At least ten counts were recorded for this clonotype. This chain joins TRBV6-5 and TRBJ1-1; a possible D gene is TRBD1 (6 bases). The CDR3 has 16 residues. The ends were cut back, 0 bases at V and 0 bases at J, with 11 bases in the middle. CDR1 and CDR2 (germline): MNHEY, SVGAGI. The CDR3 here is CASSYSWTALNTEAFF. CDR3 DNA: TGTGCCAGCAGTTACTCGTGGACAGCTTTGAACACTGAAGCTTTCTTT.

This clonotype has at least ten counts. The CDR3 bases are TGCAGTGCTCCTCGGGAACTGAACACTGAAGCTTTCTTT. Translated, it gives CSAPRELNTEAFF. The chain recombines TRBV20-1 with TRBJ1-1; D remains unclear. The CDR3 sequence is 13 residues long. V was pared by 5 bases and J by 0 bases, with 10 bases between. The germline V gene has CDR1 DFQATT and CDR2 SNEGSKA (reference sequence).

This clonotype was detected many times. V and J are TRBV20-1 and TRBJ2-1; D is possibly TRBD2 (6 bases). V lost 6 bases to trimming and J lost 3 bases, with 15 bases between them. The CDR3 is 14 residues long. CDR1 is DFQATT, CDR2 SNEGSKA, per germline (reference sequence). The CDR3 DNA reads TGCAGTGCAAAAACTAGCCCGATCTACAATGAGCAGTTCTTC. Translation: CSAKTSPIYNEQFF.

The table lists this clonotype with many counts. The genes are TRBV20-1 and TRBJ1-4; D is possibly TRBD1 (5 bases). Trimming pared 5 bases from V and 8 bases from J, leaving 21 bases between. CDR1 and CDR2 (germline): DFQATT, SNEGSKA (reference sequence). CDR3 length: 15 residues. The CDR3 protein is CSAAKTGTEGEKLFF. CDR3 nucleotide sequence: TGCAGTGCTGCAAAGACCGGGACCGAGGGGGAAAAACTGTTTTTT.

There are many counts of this clonotype. The rearrangement uses TRBV6-5 and TRBJ2-5; D is undetermined. The CDR3 sequence is 12 residues long. V was pared by 6 bases and J by 1 base, with 6 bases between. The germline V gene encodes CDR1 MNHEY and CDR2 SVGAGI. The CDR3 region is CASRGLQETQYF. CDR3 nucleotides: TGTGCCAGCAGGGGCCTCCAAGAGACCCAGTACTTC.

At least ten counts were recorded for this clonotype. The gene calls are TRBV12-3 or TRBV12-4 and TRBJ2-7; D is unresolved. V was pared by 2 bases and J by 5 bases, with 13 bases between. This CDR3 is built from 14 residues. CDR3: CASSLSQLLNEQYF. The CDR3 coding sequence is TGTGCCAGCAGTTTATCACAGCTCCTGAACGAGCAGTACTTC.